The 4 T cell receptor beta chains given below trace back to one sample, sequenced in a study of PD-1 blockade in classical Hodgkin lymphoma. Relapse was seen in all patients after autologous stem cell transplantation, and brentuximab vedotin exposure was variable. Assay: immunoSEQ multiplex PCR; the TCRdb copy retains only in-frame clones and omits some. The data show around 20,000 clones, 80% to 85% seen once. Sequencing used peripheral blood mononuclear cells (PBMCs), obtained at baseline. All receptors derive from a human donor with classical Hodgkin lymphoma.

J is TRBJ1-1 and V is TRBV29-1, with a possible D match to TRBD1 (5 bases). V was shortened by 4 bases and J by 0 bases, with 15 bases between the two germline ends. Per the germline V gene, CDR1 is SQVTM and CDR2 is ANQGSEA. This CDR3 region has 15 residues. Written as DNA, the CDR3 is TGCAGCGTTGGGGGCAGGGCCATCATGAACACTGAAGCTTTCTTT. Protein: CSVGGRAIMNTEAFF.

The chain has TRBV5-8 and TRBJ2-7; D is possibly TRBD1 or TRBD2 (5 bases each). Trimming removed 1 base from V and 7 bases from J, with 12 bases in between. Germline assignment: CDR1 SGHTS and CDR2 YDEGEE. This CDR3 is built from 13 residues. CDR3 DNA: TGTGCCAGCAGCTTGTACGGGGCGAGAGAGCAGTACTTC. Translated: CASSLYGAREQYF.

The chain uses TRBV5-1 and TRBJ2-1; no firm D call. This CDR3 has 14 residues. The germline gives CDR1 SGHRS, CDR2 YFSETQ. Trimming shortened V by 1 base and J by 8 bases, and 13 bases separated the two germline ends. The chain's CDR3 is CASSLRDPADEQFF. The DNA of the CDR3 is TGCGCCAGCAGCTTGAGAGACCCTGCCGATGAGCAGTTCTTC.

The chain employs TRBV15 and TRBJ1-2, with a weak D call TRBD1 (6 bases). The CDR3 runs to 15 residues. Germline-derived CDR1 and CDR2 are LNHNV and YYDKDF (reference sequence). The ends were cut back, 1 base at V and 4 bases at J, with 13 bases in the middle. CDR3 in amino acids: CATSRGQGYLYGYTF. The CDR3, as DNA: TGTGCCACCAGCAGAGGCCAGGGGTATCTCTATGGCTACACCTTC.